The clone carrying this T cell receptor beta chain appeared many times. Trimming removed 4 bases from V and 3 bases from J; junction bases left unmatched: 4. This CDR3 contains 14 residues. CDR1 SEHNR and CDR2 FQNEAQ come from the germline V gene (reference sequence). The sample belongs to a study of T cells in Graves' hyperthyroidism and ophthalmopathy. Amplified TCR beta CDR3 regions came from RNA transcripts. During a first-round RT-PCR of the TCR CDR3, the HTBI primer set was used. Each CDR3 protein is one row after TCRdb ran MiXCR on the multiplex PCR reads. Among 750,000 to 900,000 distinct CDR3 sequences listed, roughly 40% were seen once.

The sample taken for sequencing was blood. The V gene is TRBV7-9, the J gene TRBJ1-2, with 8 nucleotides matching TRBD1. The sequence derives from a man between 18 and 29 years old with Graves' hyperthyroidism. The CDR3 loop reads CASSSQGADYGYTF. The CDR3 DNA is TGTGCCAGCAGCTCTCAGGGGGCCGACTATGGCTACACCTTC.